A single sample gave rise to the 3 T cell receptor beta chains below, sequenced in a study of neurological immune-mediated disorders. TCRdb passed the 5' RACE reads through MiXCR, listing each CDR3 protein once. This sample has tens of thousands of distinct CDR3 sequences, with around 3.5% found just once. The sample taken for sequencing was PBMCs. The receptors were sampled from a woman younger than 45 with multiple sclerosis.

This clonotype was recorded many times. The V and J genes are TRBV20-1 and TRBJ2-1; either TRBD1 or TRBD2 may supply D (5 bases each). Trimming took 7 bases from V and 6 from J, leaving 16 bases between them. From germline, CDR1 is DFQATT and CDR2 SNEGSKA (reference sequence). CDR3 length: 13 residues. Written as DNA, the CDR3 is TGCAGTGGCCTGGGACCTTACCCCAATGAGCAGTTCTTC. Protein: CSGLGPYPNEQFF.

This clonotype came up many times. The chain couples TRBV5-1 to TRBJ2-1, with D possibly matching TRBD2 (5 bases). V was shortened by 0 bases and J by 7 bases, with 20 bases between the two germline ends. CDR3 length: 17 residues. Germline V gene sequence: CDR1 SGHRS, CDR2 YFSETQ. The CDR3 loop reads CASSLEVGRGGLNEQFF. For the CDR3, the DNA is TGCGCCAGCAGCTTGGAAGTGGGTCGGGGTGGATTAAATGAGCAGTTCTTC. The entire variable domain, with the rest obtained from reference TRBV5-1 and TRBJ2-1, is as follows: KAGVTQTPRYLIKTRGQQVTLSCSPISGHRSVSWYQQTPGQGLQFLFEYFSETQRNKGNFPGRFSGRQFSNSRSEMNVSTLELGDSALYLCASSLEVGRGGLNEQFFGPGTRLTVL.

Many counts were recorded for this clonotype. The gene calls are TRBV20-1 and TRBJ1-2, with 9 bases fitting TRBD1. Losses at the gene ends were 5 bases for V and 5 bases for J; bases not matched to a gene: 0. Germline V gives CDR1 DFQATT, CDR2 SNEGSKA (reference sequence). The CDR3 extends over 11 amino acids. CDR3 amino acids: CSAGTGYGYTF. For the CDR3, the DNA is TGCAGTGCTGGGACAGGGTATGGCTACACCTTC.